A single sample gave rise to the 24 T cell receptor beta chains below, sequenced in a study of identical twins. TCRdb re-derived calls from the 5' RACE reads in MiXCR, one entry per CDR3 protein. The table records 500,000 to 600,000 distinct CDR3 sequences, roughly a fifth of them present only once. These data were likewise used in another study, on T cells expressing NK-cell markers.

The sequencing input was CD4+ T cells sorted from blood. These receptors originate from a woman aged 18-29 years in good health.

This clonotype was picked up many times. This chain connects TRBV20-1 to TRBJ2-2, with D perhaps TRBD1 (5 bases). Trimming took 3 bases from V and 4 from J, leaving 9 bases between them. The CDR3 covers 13 residues. Germline values: CDR1 DFQATT, CDR2 SNEGSKA (reference sequence). The CDR3 nucleotides read TGCAGTGCTAGCCAGGGTGGCACCGGGGAGCTGTTTTTT. Its protein product is CSASQGGTGELFF.

The chain uses TRBV2 and TRBJ1-6; D not certain. V lost 6 bases and J lost 6, with 6 bases in between. Germline V gene data show CDR1 as SNHLY and CDR2 as FYNNEI. The CDR3 extends over 12 amino acids. CDR3 sequence: CASRASNSPLHF. The CDR3 coding sequence is TGTGCCAGCAGGGCTAGTAATTCACCCCTCCACTTT.

The V and J genes are TRBV6-2 or TRBV6-3 and TRBJ2-5; no reliable D call. Germline V gene sequence: CDR1 MNHEY, CDR2 SVGEGT. V gave up 0 bases and J gave up 4 bases, with 24 bases separating them. This CDR3 has 19 amino acids. Written as DNA, the CDR3 is TGTGCCAGCAGTTACTCGGTCGGAGCCGGGTCGTTGGTTAGAGAGACCCAGTACTTC. It yields the protein CASSYSVGAGSLVRETQYF.

This clonotype was counted ten times or more. The J gene is TRBJ1-1, the V gene TRBV3-1; D gene uncertain. The CDR3 is made up of 13 amino acids. Germline V gives CDR1 LGHDT, CDR2 YNNKEL (reference sequence). V shed 4 bases and J shed 0 bases, with 6 bases lying between them. CDR3 protein: CASSRTMNTEAFF. CDR3 nucleotides: TGTGCCAGCAGCCGCACTATGAACACTGAAGCTTTCTTT.

This clonotype has a count of ten or more. The chain has TRBV15 and TRBJ1-1; no reliable D call. CDR3 length: 13 residues. Germline V gives CDR1 LNHNV, CDR2 YYDKDF (reference sequence). The V end lost 5 bases, the J end lost 1 base, and 8 bases lay between the germline ends. In nucleotides, the CDR3 is TGTGCCACCAGCCCGCGAGGGAACACTGAAGCTTTCTTT. Translation: CATSPRGNTEAFF. Variable domain in full (rest from reference TRBV15 and TRBJ1-1): DAMVIQNPRYQVTQFGKPVTLSCSQTLNHNVMYWYQQKSSQAPKLLFHYYDKDFNNEADTPDNFQSRRPNTSFCFLDIRSPGLGDTAMYLCATSPRGNTEAFFGQGTRLTVV.

This clonotype occurred a few times. The rearrangement links TRBV4-3 to TRBJ2-7, with no clear D. V lost 1 base to trimming and J lost 5 bases, with 12 bases between them. Germline CDR1 LGHNA, CDR2 YSLEER. The CDR3 consists of 14 residues. CDR3 sequence: CASSQGLLNHEQYF. CDR3 coding DNA: TGCGCCAGCAGCCAAGGACTCTTGAACCACGAGCAGTACTTC.

This chain connects TRBV29-1 to TRBJ2-5; 9 bases are shared with TRBD1. V lost 7 bases and J lost 4; bases outside the gene matches: 13. There are 15 residues in the CDR3. Germline-derived CDR1 and CDR2 are SQVTM and ANQGSEA. This CDR3 reads CSGTPGTGLGETQYF. The CDR3 DNA follows: TGCAGCGGTACGCCCGGGACAGGGTTGGGAGAGACCCAGTACTTC.

J is TRBJ2-7 and V is TRBV3-1, with TRBD2 matching 7 bases. V shed 6 bases and J 0 bases; nucleotides not matched to a gene: 8. The CDR3 is made up of 15 amino acids. CDR1 and CDR2 (germline): LGHDT, YNNKEL (reference sequence). CDR3 protein: CASRRSGTHSYEQYF. CDR3 nucleotide sequence: TGTGCCAGCAGAAGAAGCGGGACTCACTCCTACGAGCAGTACTTC.

The rearrangement uses TRBV2 and TRBJ1-5, with no clear D. Trimming removed 1 base from V and 7 bases from J, with 5 bases in between. Germline CDR1 and CDR2: SNHLY and FYNNEI. The length of the CDR3 is 12 residues. CDR3: CASSEGRQPQHF. CDR3 coding DNA: TGTGCCAGCAGTGAAGGGCGACAGCCCCAGCATTTT.

This sequence joins TRBV29-1 and TRBJ1-1, with 8 bases aligning to TRBD1. V lost 7 bases to trimming and J lost 1 base; unmatched junction nucleotides: 2. The V gene's germline CDR1 is SQVTM and CDR2 ANQGSEA. This CDR3 is 12 amino acids long. The CDR3 loop is CSDGTGNTEAFF. DNA for the CDR3: TGCAGCGACGGGACAGGGAACACTGAAGCTTTCTTT. The variable domain in full, completed from reference TRBV29-1 and TRBJ1-1, reads SAVISQKPSRDICQRGTSLTIQCQVDSQVTMMFWYRQQPGQSLTLIATANQGSEATYESGFVIDKFPISRPNLTFSTLTVSNMSPEDSSIYLCSDGTGNTEAFFGQGTRLTVV.

This clonotype has only a few counts. This chain joins TRBV7-2 and TRBJ2-1; the D is unclear. This CDR3 spans 13 amino acids. The V gene's germline CDR1 is SGHTA and CDR2 FQGNSA. V lost 5 bases and J lost 10, with 15 bases in between. In DNA, the CDR3 is TGTGCCAGCAGCCTGATCTTCCTAAGGGAGCAGTTCTTC. Protein sequence: CASSLIFLREQFF.

The V call is TRBV10-3, the J call TRBJ1-1; D ambiguous. The germline V gene has CDR1 ENHRY and CDR2 SYGVKD. This CDR3 is built from 11 residues. V dropped 8 bases and J dropped 4 bases, with 8 bases sitting between them. CDR3 bases: TGTGCCATCGGGCAGCCCACTGAAGCTTTCTTT. Its protein is CAIGQPTEAFF.

The chain recombines TRBV2 with TRBJ2-5, with TRBD1 identical over 7 bases. In germline, CDR1 is SNHLY, CDR2 FYNNEI. The length of the CDR3 is 16 residues. After removal of 6 bases from V and 1 base from J, the junction contained 11 bases not matched to a gene. CDR3 DNA: TGTGCCAGCAGAGGGTGGGGCAGGGGGAGCCAAGAGACCCAGTACTTC. This translates into CASRGWGRGSQETQYF.

The rearrangement joins TRBV11-3 to TRBJ1-3; D remains unclear. The V gene lost 0 bases and the J gene lost 5 bases, with 5 bases spanning the gap. This CDR3 is 13 amino acids long. Germline CDR1 SGHNT, CDR2 YENEEA. DNA of the CDR3: TGTGCCAGCAGCTTAGATCCCCGAAACACCATATATTTT. Its translation: CASSLDPRNTIYF.

The rearrangement joins TRBV12-3 or TRBV12-4 to TRBJ2-6, with D perhaps matching TRBD2 (6 bases). Trimming removed 2 bases from V and 0 bases from J, with 17 bases in between. This CDR3 has 19 amino acids. CDR3 residues: CASSLRQGSGTSGANVLTF. CDR3 coding DNA: TGTGCCAGCAGTTTACGGCAGGGTAGCGGTACCTCTGGGGCCAACGTCCTGACTTTC.

In its sample, this clonotype was seen many times. The genes are TRBV10-3 and TRBJ1-2; D is perhaps TRBD1 (5 bases). Trimming pared 3 bases from V and 5 bases from J, leaving 13 bases between. The CDR3 runs to 14 residues. The germline V gene has CDR1 ENHRY and CDR2 SYGVKD. The CDR3 nucleotides read TGTGCCATCAGTGAAGAATGGGGGGAGTATGGCTACACCTTC. It translates to CAISEEWGEYGYTF.

The chain joins TRBV27 to TRBJ1-1; no definite D call. The CDR3 covers 13 residues. Germline V gene lookup returns CDR1 MNHEY and CDR2 SMNVEV (reference sequence). Trimming shortened V by 6 bases and J by 1 base, and 9 bases separated the two germline ends. The CDR3 spells CASRANRNTEAFF. The DNA for the CDR3 is TGTGCCAGCAGGGCAAATCGGAACACTGAAGCTTTCTTT.

The J gene is TRBJ2-1, the V gene TRBV10-1; 11 bases agree with TRBD2. The CDR3 is made up of 16 amino acids. Trimming took 5 bases from V and 2 from J; bases not matched to a gene: 5. Germline V lookup: CDR1 WNHNN, CDR2 SYGVQD (reference sequence). CDR3 DNA: TGCGCCAGCAGTACCCTGACTAGCGGGACCTACAATGAGCAGTTCTTC. Residues: CASSTLTSGTYNEQFF.

V usage is TRBV12-3 or TRBV12-4 and J usage is TRBJ1-5, with 9 bases lining up with TRBD1. Trimming cost V 6 bases and J 4 bases; bases outside gene matches: 16. CDR3 length: 18 amino acids. CDR3 region: CASSRRGVQGAGNQPQHF. CDR3 DNA: TGTGCCAGCAGCCGCAGGGGGGTACAGGGGGCGGGTAATCAGCCCCAGCATTTT.

The table lists this clonotype with many counts. This chain's CDR3 is CSASGSDTQYF. CDR3 nucleotides: TGCAGTGCAAGTGGCTCAGATACGCAGTATTTT. The rearrangement joins TRBV20-1 to TRBJ2-3; no clear D gene. This CDR3 contains 11 residues. The V gene's germline CDR1 is DFQATT and CDR2 SNEGSKA (reference sequence). V was shortened by 6 bases and J by 4 bases, with 8 bases between the two germline ends.

V usage is TRBV3-1 and J usage is TRBJ2-3; no clear D gene. CDR1 LGHDT and CDR2 YNNKEL come from the germline V gene (reference sequence). This CDR3 has 12 amino acids. Trimming pared 1 base from V and 11 bases from J, leaving 10 bases between. CDR3 coding DNA: TGTGCCAGCAGCCAAGCGCAAATTGGGCAGTATTTT. Amino acids: CASSQAQIGQYF.

The rearrangement links TRBV29-1 to TRBJ1-4, with D unclear. With 3 bases removed from V and 7 bases from J, the gap between germline ends came to 9 bases. The CDR3 totals 12 residues. CDR1 and CDR2 from the germline V gene are SQVTM and ANQGSEA. The CDR3 DNA sequence: TGCAGCGTTGACGACGCGAGTGAAAAACTGTTTTTT. This gives the protein CSVDDASEKLFF.

The chain carries TRBV3-1 and TRBJ1-3, with D possibly TRBD1 on 5 matching bases. The V end lost 4 bases, the J end lost 0 bases, and 10 bases lay between the germline ends. The CDR3 covers 15 residues. The germline CDR1 and CDR2 sequences are LGHDT and YNNKEL (reference sequence). This chain's CDR3 is CASSREGSSGNTIYF. The CDR3 DNA follows: TGTGCCAGCAGCCGCGAGGGGAGCTCTGGAAACACCATATATTTT.

The chain combines TRBV7-9 with TRBJ2-5, with D perhaps TRBD1 (6 bases). The CDR3 is 13 amino acids. Germline lookup yields CDR1 SEHNR and CDR2 FQNEAQ (reference sequence). With 11 bases removed from V and 3 bases from J, the gap between germline ends came to 16 bases. The CDR3 DNA follows: TGTGCCGAAAGTATTTGGGACAAAGAGACCCAGTACTTC. Protein: CAESIWDKETQYF.